This is a list of T cell receptor beta chains from one sample in a study of cytomegalovirus exposure and HLA in healthy donors. Profiled with immunoSEQ multiplex PCR; TCRdb holds only in-frame clones, not every one. The sample lists tens of thousands of clones, around nine tenths seen once, with 1% to 1.2% in the top ten. Sequencing was carried out using PBMCs. Receptors originate from a man aged 18 to 29 in good health and CMV-seronegative. The CDR3 runs from the conserved cysteine through the conserved F or W. D genes are given only for firm matches. For some rows the clone size is stated as once, few or many, or as a class when expanded; others skip it.

d_gene,j_gene,abundance,v_gene,CDR3nt,CDR3aa
NA,TRBJ2-7,NA,TRBV11-2,TGTGCCAGCTGTGAAGGGGTAGACGAGCAGTACTTC,CASCEGVDEQYF
NA,TRBJ2-7,NA,TRBV4-1,TGCGCCAGCAGCACAACCGGGACTGGGTCCTACGAGCAGTACTTC,CASSTTGTGSYEQYF
TRBD2,TRBJ2-7,NA,TRBV12-5,TGTGCTAGTGGTTTGGGGCGACTAGCGGGATCCAGCTACGAGCAGTACTTC,CASGLGRLAGSSYEQYF
NA,TRBJ2-5,NA,TRBV5-6,TGTGCCAGCAGCTTTCTAGGGACTTTGTACCAAGAGACCCAGTACTTC,CASSFLGTLYQETQYF
TRBD1,TRBJ1-1,NA,TRBV10-1,TGCGCCAGCAGTGAGGTTAGACAGGGCGGGACCACTGAAGCTTTCTTT,CASSEVRQGGTTEAFF
NA,TRBJ2-5,NA,TRBV28,TGTGCCAGCTTTGGGGACTGGGAGACCCAGTACTTC,CASFGDWETQYF
NA,TRBJ2-7,NA,TRBV2,TGTGCCAGCAGCGCATGGACTGATGCCTACGAGCAGTACTTC,CASSAWTDAYEQYF
TRBD2,TRBJ2-3,NA,TRBV7-9,TGTGCCAGCAGCTTAGTGCGGGAGGGTACAGATACGCAGTATTTT,CASSLVREGTDTQYF
NA,TRBJ1-1,NA,TRBV18,TGTGCCAGCTCACCATCAGAGAACACTGAAGCTTTCTTT,CASSPSENTEAFF
TRBD2,TRBJ2-5,once,TRBV7-6,TGTGCCAGCAGCCCCCACGCGGGACTACCACAAGAGACCCAGTACTTC,CASSPHAGLPQETQYF
NA,TRBJ2-3,NA,TRBV11-2,TGTGCCAGCAGCTCCGGGACTTTAAGCACAGATACGCAGTATTTT,CASSSGTLSTDTQYF